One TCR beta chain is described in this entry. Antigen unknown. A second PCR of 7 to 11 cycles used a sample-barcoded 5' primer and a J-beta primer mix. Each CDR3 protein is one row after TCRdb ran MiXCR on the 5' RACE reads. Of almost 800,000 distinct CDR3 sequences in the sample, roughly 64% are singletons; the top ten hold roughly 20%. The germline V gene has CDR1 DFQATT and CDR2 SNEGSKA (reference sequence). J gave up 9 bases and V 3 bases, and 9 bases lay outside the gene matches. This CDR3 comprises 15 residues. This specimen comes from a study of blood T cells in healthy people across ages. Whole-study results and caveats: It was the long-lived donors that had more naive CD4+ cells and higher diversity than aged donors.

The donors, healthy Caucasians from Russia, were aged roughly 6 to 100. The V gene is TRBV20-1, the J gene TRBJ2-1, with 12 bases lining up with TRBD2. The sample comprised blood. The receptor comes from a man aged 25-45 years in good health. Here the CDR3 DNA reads TGCAGTGCTAGCCTAGCGGGGGGGCCGGCGGGTGAGCAGTTCTTC. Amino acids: CSASLAGGPAGEQFF.